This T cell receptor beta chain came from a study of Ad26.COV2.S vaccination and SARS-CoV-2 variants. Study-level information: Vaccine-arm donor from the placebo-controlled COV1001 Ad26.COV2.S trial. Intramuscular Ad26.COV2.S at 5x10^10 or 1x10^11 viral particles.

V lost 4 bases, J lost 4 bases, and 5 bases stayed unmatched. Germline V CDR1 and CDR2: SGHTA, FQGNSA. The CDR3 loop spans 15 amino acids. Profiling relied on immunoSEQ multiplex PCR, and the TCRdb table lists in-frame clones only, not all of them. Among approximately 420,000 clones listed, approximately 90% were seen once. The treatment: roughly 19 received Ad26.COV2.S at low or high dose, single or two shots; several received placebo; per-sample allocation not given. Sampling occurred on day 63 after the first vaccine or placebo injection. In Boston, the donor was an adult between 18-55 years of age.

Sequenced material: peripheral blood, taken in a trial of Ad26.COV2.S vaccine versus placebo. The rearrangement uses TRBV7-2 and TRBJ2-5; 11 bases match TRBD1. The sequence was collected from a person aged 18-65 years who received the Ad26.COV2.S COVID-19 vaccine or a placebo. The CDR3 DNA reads TGTGCCAGCAGCTCTTGGACAGGGGGCAGAGAGACCCAGTACTTC. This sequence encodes CASSSWTGGRETQYF.